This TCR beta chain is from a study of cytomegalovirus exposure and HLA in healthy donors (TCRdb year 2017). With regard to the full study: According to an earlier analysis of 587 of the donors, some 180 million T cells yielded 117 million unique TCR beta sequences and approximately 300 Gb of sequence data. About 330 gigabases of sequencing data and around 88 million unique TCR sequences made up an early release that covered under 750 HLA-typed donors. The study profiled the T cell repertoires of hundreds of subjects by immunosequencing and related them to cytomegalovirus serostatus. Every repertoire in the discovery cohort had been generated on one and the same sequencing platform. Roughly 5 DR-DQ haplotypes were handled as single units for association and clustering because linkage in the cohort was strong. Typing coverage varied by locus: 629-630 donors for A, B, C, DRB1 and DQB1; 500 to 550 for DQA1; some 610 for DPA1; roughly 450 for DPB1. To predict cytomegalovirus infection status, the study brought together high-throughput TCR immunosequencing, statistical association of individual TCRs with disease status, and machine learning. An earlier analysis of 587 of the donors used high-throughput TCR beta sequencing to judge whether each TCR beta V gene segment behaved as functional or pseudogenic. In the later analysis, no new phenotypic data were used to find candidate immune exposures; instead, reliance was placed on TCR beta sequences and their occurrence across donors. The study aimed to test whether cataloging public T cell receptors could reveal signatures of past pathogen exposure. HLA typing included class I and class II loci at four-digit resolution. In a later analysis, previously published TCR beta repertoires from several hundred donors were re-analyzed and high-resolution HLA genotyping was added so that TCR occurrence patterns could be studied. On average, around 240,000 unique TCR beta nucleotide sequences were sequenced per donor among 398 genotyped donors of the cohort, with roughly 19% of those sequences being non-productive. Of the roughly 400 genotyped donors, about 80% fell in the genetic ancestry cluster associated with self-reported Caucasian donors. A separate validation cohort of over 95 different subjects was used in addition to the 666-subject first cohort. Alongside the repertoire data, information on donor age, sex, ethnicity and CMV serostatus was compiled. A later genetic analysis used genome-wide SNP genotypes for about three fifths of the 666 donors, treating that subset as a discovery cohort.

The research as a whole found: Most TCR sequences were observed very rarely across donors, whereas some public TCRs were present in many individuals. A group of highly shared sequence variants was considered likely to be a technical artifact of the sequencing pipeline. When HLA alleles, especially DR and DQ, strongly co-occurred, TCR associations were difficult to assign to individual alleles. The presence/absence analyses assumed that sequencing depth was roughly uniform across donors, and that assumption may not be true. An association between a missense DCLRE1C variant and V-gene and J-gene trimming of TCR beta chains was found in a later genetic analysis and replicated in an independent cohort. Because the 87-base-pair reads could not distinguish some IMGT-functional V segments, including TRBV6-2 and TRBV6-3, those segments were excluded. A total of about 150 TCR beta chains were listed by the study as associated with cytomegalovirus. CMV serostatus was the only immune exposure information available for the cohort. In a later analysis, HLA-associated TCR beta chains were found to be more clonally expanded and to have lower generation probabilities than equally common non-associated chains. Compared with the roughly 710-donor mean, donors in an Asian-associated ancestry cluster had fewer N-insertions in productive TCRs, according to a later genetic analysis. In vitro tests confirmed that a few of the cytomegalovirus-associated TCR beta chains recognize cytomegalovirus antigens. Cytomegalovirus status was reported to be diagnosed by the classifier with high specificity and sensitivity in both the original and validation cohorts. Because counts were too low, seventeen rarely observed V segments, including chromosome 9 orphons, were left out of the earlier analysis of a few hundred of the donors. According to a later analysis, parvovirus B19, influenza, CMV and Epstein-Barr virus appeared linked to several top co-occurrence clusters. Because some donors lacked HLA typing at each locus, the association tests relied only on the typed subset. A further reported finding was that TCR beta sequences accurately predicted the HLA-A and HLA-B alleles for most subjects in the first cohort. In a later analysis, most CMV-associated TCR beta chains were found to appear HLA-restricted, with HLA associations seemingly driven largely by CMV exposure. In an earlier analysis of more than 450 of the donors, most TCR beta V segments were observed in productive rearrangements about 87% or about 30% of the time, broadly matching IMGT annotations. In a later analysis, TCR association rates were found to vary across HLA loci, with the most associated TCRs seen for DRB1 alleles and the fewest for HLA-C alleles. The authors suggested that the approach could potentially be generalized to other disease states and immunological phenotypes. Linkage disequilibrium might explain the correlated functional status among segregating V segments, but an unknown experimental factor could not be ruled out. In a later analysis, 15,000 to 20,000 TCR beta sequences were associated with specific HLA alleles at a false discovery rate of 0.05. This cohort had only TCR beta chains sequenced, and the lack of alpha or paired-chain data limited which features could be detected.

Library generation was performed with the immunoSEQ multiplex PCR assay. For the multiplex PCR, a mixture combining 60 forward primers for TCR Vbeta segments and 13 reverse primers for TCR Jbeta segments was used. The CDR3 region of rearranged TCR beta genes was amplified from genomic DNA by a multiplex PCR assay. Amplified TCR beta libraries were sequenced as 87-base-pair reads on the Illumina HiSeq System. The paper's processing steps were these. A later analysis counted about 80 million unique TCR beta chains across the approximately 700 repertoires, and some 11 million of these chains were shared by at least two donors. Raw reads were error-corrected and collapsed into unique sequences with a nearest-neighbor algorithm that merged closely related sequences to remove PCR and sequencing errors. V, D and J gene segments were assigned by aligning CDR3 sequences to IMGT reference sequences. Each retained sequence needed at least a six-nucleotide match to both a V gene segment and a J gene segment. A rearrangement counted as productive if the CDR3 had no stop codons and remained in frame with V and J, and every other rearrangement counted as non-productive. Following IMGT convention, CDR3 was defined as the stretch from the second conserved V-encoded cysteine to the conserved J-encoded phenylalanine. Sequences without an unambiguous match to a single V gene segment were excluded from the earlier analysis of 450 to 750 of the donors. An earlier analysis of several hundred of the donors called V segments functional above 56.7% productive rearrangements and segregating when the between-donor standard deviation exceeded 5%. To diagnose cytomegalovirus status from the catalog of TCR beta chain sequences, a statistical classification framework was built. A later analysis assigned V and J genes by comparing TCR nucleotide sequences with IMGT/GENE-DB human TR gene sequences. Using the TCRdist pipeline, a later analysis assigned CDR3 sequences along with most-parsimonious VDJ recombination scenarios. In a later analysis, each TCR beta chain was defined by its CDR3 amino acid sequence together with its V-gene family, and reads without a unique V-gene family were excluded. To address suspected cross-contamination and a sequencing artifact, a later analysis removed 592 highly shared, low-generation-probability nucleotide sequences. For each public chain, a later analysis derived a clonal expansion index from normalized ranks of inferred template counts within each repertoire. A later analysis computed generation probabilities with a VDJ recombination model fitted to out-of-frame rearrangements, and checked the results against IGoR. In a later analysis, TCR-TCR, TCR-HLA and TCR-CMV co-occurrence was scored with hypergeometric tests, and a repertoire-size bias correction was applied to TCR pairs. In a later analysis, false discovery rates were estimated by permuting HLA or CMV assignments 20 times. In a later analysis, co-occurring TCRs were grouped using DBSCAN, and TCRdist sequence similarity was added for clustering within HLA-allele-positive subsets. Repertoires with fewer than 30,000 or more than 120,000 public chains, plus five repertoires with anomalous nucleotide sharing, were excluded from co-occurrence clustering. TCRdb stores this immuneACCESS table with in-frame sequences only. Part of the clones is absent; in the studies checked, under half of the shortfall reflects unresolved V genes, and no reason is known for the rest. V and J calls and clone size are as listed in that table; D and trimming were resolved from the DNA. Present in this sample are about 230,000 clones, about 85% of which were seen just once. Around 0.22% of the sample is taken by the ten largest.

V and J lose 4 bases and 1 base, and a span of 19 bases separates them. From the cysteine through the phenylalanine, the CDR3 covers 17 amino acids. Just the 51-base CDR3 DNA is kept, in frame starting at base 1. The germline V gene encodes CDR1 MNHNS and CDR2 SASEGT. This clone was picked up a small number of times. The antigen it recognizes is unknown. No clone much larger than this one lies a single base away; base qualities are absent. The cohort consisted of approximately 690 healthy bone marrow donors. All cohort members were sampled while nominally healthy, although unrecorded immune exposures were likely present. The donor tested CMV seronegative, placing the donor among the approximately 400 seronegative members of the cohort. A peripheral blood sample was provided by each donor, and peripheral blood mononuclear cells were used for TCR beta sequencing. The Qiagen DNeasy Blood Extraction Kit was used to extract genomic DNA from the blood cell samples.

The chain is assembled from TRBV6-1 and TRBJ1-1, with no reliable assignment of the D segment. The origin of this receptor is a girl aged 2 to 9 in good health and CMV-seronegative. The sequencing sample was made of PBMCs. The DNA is TGTGCCAGCAGTGTGAGGTCGAAGGATCATCCGAACACTGAAGCTTTCTTT. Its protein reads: CASSVRSKDHPNTEAFF.